This TCR beta chain originates from a study of molecular identifiers for immune sequencing clone quantification. Study summary: Five aliquots were made in replicates from the RNA of 20,000 or 100,000 naive CD8 cells, and four were sequenced.

TCRdb re-derived calls from the PCR reads in MiXCR, one entry per CDR3 protein. The data show 40,000 to 45,000 distinct CDR3 sequences, over 15% seen once. CDR3 length: 15 amino acids. Trimming took 1 base from V and 0 from J, leaving 8 bases between them. Germline V gene sequence: CDR1 SGHAT, CDR2 FQNNGV. Naive CD8 T cells underwent sorting with the CD8+CD4-CCR7+CD45RA+ definition. On this clonotype: Antigen specificity is unknown. A clone one base away is much larger, so this may be a read error.

General study findings and limits: Clones that exceeded 20 RNA copies held over 99% of effector molecules, yet under 1% in naive cells.

This chain joins TRBV11-2 and TRBJ2-3, with D hard to call. Sequencing was performed on naive CD8+ T cells from blood, with Jurkat cell RNA spiked in. The subset was: FACS-sorted CD8+CD4-CCR7+CD45RA+ naive T cells. This receptor was obtained from a human donor in good health. Some libraries in this study had Jurkat cell RNA spiked in. CDR3 protein: CASSLGPTSTDTQYF. DNA for the CDR3: TGTGCCAGCAGCTTAGGCCCAACTAGCACAGATACGCAGTATTTT.